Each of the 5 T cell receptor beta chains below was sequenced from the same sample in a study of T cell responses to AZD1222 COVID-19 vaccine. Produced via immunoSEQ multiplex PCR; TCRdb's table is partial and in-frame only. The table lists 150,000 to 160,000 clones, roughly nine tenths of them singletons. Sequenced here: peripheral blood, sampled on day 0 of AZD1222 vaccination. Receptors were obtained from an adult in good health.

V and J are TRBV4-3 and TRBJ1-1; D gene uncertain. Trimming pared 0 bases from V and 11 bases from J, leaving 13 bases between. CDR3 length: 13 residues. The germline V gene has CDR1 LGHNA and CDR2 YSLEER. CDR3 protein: CASSQELGVAAFF. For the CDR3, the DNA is TGCGCCAGCAGCCAAGAGCTGGGCGTAGCGGCTTTCTTT.

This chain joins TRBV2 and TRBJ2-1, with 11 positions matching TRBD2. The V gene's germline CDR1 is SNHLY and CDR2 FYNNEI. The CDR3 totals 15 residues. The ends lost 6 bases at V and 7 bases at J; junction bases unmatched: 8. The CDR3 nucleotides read TGTGCCAGCAGGAAAGGGACTAGCGGAGGTAATGAGCAGTTCTTC. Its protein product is CASRKGTSGGNEQFF.

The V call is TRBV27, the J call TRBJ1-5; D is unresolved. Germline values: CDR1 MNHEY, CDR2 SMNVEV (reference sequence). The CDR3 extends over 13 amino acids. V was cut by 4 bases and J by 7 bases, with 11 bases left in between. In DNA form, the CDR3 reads TGTGCCAGCAGTTCAAGGTGGACCCAGCCCCAGCATTTT. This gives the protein CASSSRWTQPQHF.

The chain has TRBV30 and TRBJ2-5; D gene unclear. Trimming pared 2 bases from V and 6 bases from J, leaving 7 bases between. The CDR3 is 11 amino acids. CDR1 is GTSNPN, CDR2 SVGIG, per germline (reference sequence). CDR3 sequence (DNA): TGTGCCTGGAGTTCAGGCCAGACCCAGTACTTC. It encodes CAWSSGQTQYF.

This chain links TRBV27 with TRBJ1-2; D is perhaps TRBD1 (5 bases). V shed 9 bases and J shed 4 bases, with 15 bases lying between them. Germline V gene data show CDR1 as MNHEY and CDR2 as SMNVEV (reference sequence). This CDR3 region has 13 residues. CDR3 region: CASFPNGAYGYTF. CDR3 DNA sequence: TGTGCCAGTTTCCCCAACGGGGCCTATGGCTACACCTTC.